This TCR beta chain appears in the sequencing data of a study of cytomegalovirus exposure and HLA in healthy donors. General study results and limits: Clusters of TCRs from the first cohort tended to co-occur in the 130 or so validation repertoires (as a later analysis found).

This CDR3 region has 11 residues. The germline gives CDR1 MDHEN, CDR2 SYDVKM. Trimming pared 3 bases from V and 7 bases from J, leaving 7 bases between. Libraries were prepared by immunoSEQ multiplex PCR; TCRdb keeps only in-frame clonotypes and omits some of them. The table records fewer than 350,000 clones, over 75% of them present only once. This clone was picked up one time. Its target is unknown. This rearrangement joins TRBV28 to TRBJ2-7; weak D call: TRBD2 (5 bases). The sample taken for sequencing was PBMCs. The origin of this receptor is a woman younger than 35 in good health and CMV-seronegative. For the CDR3, the DNA is TGTGCCAGCAGTTTGCGGGTTGAGCAGTACTTC. This codes for CASSLRVEQYF.